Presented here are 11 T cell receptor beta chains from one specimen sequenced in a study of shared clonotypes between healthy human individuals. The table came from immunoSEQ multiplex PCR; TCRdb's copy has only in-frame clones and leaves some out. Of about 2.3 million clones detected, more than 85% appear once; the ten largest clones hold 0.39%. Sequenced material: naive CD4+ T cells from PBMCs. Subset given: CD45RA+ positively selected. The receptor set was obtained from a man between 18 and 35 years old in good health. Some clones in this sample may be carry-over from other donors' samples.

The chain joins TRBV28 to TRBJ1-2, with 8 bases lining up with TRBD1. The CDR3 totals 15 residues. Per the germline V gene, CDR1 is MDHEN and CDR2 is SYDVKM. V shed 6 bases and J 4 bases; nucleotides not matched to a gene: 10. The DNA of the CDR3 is TGTGCCAGCAGAAGTACAGGGGGTTTCGGCTATGGCTACACCTTC. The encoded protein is CASRSTGGFGYGYTF.

CDR3 region: CASSETRNEQYF. The CDR3 coding sequence is TGTGCCAGCAGTGAGACTAGAAACGAGCAGTACTTC. This chain links TRBV6-1 with TRBJ2-7; maybe TRBD2 (6 bases). There are 12 residues in the CDR3. CDR1 MNHNS and CDR2 SASEGT come from the germline V gene. V lost 3 bases to trimming and J lost 5 bases, with 8 bases between them.

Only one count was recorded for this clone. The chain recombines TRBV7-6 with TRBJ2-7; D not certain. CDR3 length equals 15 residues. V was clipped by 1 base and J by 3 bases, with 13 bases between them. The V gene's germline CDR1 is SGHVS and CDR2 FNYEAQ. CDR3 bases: TGTGCCAGCAGCTTAGAGTTGGCGGTGAACTACGAGCAGTACTTC. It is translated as CASSLELAVNYEQYF.

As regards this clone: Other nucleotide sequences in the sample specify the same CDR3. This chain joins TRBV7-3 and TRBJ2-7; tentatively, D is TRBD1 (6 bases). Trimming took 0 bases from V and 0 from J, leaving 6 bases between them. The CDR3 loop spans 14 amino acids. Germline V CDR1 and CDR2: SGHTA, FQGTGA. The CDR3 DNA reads TGTGCCAGCAGCTTAACAGGGGGCTCCTACGAGCAGTACTTC. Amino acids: CASSLTGGSYEQYF.

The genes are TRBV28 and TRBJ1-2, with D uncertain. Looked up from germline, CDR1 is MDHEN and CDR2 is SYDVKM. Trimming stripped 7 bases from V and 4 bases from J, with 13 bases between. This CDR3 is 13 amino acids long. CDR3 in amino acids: CASTKGGSYGYTF. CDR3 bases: TGTGCCAGCACTAAAGGAGGGTCCTATGGCTACACCTTC.

The CDR3 region has the DNA TGTGCCTGGAGTACTGCGAGAGGGCCACCCGTCTATGAGCAGTTCTTC. This translates into CAWSTARGPPVYEQFF. The J gene is TRBJ2-1, the V gene TRBV30; tentative D call: TRBD2 (5 bases). This CDR3 has 16 residues. Trimming pared 2 bases from V and 8 bases from J, leaving 22 bases between. The germline V gene has CDR1 GTSNPN and CDR2 SVGIG (reference sequence).

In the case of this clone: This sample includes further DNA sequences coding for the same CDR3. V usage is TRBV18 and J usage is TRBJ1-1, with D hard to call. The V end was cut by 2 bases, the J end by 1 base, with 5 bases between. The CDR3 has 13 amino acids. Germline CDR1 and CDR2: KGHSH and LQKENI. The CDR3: CASSPIPNTEAFF. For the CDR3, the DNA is TGTGCCAGCTCACCAATCCCGAACACTGAAGCTTTCTTT.

The CDR3 bases are TGTGCCAGCAGCACCCGAGGAGCTCCCTACGAGCAGTACTTC. Translated, it gives CASSTRGAPYEQYF. This rearrangement joins TRBV7-2 to TRBJ2-7; D is undetermined. The CDR3 spans 14 residues. CDR1 is SGHTA, CDR2 FQGNSA, per germline. V lost 5 bases to trimming and J lost 2 bases, with 13 bases between them.

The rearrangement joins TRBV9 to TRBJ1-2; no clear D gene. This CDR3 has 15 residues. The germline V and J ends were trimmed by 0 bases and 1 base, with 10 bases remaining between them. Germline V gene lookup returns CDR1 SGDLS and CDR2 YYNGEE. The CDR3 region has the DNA TGTGCCAGCAGCGTAGGCGGGAACATTAACTATGGCTACACCTTC. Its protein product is CASSVGGNINYGYTF.

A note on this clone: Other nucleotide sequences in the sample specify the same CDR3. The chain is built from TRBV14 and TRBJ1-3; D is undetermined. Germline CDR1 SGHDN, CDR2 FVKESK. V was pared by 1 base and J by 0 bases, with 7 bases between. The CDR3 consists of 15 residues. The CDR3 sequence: CASSQVALSGNTIYF. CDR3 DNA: TGTGCCAGCAGCCAAGTGGCGCTCTCTGGAAACACCATATATTTT.

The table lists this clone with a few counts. The CDR3: CASSISKAGGAFF. The CDR3 bases are TGTGCCAGTAGTATCTCGAAAGCTGGCGGAGCTTTCTTT. The V gene is TRBV19, the J gene TRBJ1-1; no firm D call. Germline lookup yields CDR1 LNHDA and CDR2 SQIVND (reference sequence). The CDR3 is made up of 13 amino acids. V lost 3 bases, J lost 10 bases, and 15 bases lay in between.